Reported below is one T cell receptor beta chain. Its antigen is still unknown. The data are from a study of shared clonotypes between healthy human individuals. CDR1 and CDR2 (germline): SEHNR, FQNEAQ (reference sequence). The CDR3 totals 15 residues. General study findings and limits: Naive subsets, compared against memory subsets, generally had larger estimated richness values.

At the deep level, the assay was run. The repertoire was sequenced with immunoSEQ multiplex PCR; TCRdb's copy has only in-frame clones and lacks some. Of about 2 million clones listed, 85% to 95% are singletons. The sequenced sample consisted of naive CD4+ T cells sorted from blood. Subset denoted: CD45RA+ positively selected. The chain joins TRBV7-9 to TRBJ2-5, with D possibly matching TRBD2 (6 bases). The last part of the DNA fits TRBJ2-7 better; the J call may be wrong. The receptor was isolated from a man aged 18 to 35 in good health. The CDR3 loop reads CASSLASGLPYEQYF. In nucleotides, the CDR3 is TGTGCCAGCAGCTTAGCTAGCGGCCTCCCCTACGAGCAGTACTTC.